This TCR beta chain originates from a study of blood T cell repertoires in COVID-19. Study information: COVID-19 samples, acute and convalescent, were from the United States, Italy and Spain. Nucleic acid was either cDNA or gDNA, and it came from T cells, B-cell-depleted T cells, or PBMCs.

Seattle participants joined during active infection and were tracked over time. The CDR3 length is 12 residues. The V gene lost 7 bases and the J gene lost 4 bases, with 11 bases spanning the gap. The table came from immunoSEQ multiplex PCR; TCRdb's copy has only in-frame clones and leaves some out. The data hold about 200,000 clones, with roughly four fifths observed a single time. This clone was detected only a few times. Material for sequencing was peripheral blood. The V and J genes are TRBV12-3 or TRBV12-4 and TRBJ2-7; D perhaps matches TRBD1 (6 bases). This receptor was taken from an older woman with COVID-19, enrolled during active disease. The DNA for the CDR3 is TGTGCCAGCACCAGGGGATTTTACGAGCAGTACTTC. This translates into CASTRGFYEQYF.